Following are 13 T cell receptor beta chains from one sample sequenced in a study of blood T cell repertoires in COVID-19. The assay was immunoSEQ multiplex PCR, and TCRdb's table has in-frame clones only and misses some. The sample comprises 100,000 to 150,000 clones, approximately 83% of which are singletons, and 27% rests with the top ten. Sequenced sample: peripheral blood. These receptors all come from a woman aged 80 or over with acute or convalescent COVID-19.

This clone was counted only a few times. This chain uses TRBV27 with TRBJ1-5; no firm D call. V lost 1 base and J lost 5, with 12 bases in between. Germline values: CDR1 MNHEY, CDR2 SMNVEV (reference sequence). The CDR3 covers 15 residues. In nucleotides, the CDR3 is TGTGCCAGCAGTTTATGGAGGCCTGTCTATCAGCCCCAGCATTTT. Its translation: CASSLWRPVYQPQHF.

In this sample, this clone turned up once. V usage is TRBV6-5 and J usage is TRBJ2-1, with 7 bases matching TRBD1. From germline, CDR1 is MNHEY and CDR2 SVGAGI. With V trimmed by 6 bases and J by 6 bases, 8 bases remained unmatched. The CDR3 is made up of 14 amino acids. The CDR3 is CASSDRVKGNEQFF. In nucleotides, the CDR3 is TGTGCCAGCAGCGACAGGGTTAAGGGCAATGAGCAGTTCTTC.

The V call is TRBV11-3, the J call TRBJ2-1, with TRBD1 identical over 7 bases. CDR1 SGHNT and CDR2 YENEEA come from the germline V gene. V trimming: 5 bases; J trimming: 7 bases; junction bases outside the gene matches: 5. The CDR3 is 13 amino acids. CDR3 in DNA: TGTGCCAGCAGCACAGGGGCTCGGAATGAGCAGTTCTTC. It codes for CASSTGARNEQFF.

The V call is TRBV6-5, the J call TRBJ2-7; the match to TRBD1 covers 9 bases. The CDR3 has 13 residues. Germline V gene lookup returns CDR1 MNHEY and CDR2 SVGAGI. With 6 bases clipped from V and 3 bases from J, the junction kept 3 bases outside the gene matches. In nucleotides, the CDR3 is TGTGCCAGCAGATGGGACAGGGACTACGAGCAGTACGTC. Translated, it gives CASRWDRDYEQYV.

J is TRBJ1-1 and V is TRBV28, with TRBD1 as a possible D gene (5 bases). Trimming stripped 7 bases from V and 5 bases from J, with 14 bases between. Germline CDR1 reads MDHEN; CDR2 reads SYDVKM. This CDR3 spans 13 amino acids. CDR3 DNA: TGTGCCAGCATCCCGGGGGGGAGGACTGAAGCTTTCTTT. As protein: CASIPGGRTEAFF.

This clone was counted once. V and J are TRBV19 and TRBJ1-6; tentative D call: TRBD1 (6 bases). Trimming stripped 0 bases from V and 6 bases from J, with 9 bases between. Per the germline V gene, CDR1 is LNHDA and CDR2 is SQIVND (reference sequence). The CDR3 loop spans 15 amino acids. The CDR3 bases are TGTGCCAGTAGTATAGATGGGACAACTAATTCACCCCTCCACTTT. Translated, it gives CASSIDGTTNSPLHF.

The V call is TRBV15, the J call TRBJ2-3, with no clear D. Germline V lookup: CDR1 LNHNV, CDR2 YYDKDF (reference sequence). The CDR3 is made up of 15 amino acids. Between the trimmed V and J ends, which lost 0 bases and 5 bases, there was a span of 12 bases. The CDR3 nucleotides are TGTGCCACCAGCAGAGATAACGCCAGGCAAGATACGCAGTATTTT. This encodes CATSRDNARQDTQYF. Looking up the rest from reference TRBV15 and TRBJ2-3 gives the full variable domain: DAMVIQNPRYQVTQFGKPVTLSCSQTLNHNVMYWYQQKSSQAPKLLFHYYDKDFNNEADTPDNFQSRRPNTSFCFLDIRSPGLGDTAMYLCATSRDNARQDTQYFGPGTRLTVL.

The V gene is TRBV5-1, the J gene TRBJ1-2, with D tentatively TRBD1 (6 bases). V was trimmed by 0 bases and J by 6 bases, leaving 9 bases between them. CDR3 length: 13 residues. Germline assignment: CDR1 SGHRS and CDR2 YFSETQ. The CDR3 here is CASSLAGAHGYTF. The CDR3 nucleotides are TGCGCCAGCAGCTTGGCAGGGGCGCATGGCTACACCTTC. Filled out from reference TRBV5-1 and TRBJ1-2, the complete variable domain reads KAGVTQTPRYLIKTRGQQVTLSCSPISGHRSVSWYQQTPGQGLQFLFEYFSETQRNKGNFPGRFSGRQFSNSRSEMNVSTLELGDSALYLCASSLAGAHGYTFGSGTRLTVV.

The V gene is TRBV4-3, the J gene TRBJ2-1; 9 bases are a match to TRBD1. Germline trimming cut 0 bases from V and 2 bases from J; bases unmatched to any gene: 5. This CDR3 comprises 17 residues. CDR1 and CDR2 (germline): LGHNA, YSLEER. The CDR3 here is CASSQDGGQGTYNEQFF. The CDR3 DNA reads TGCGCCAGCAGCCAAGATGGGGGACAGGGAACCTACAATGAGCAGTTCTTC.

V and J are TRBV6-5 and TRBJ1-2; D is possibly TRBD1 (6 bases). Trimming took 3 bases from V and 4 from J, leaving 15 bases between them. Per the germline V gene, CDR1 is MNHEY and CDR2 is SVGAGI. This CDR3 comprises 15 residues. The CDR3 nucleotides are TGTGCCAGCAGTTATTGGGCGAGCAGGGGCTATGGCTACACCTTC. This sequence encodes CASSYWASRGYGYTF.

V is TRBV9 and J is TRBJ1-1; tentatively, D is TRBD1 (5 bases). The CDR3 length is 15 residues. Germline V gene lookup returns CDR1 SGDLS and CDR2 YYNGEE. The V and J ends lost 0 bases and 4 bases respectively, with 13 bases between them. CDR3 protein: CASSVGGQGGTEAFF. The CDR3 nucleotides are TGTGCCAGCAGCGTAGGAGGGCAGGGAGGCACTGAAGCTTTCTTT.

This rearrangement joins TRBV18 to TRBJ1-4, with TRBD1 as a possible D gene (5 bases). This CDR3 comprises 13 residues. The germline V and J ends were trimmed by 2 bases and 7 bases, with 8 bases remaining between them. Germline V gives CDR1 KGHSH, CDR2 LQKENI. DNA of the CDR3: TGTGCCAGCTCACCAGGGGGAGGTGAAAAACTGTTTTTT. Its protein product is CASSPGGGEKLFF.

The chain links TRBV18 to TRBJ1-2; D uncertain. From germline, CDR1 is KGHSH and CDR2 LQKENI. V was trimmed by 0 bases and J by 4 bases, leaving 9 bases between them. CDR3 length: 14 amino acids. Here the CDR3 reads CASSPPAAAYGYTF. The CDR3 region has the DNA TGTGCCAGCTCACCACCGGCTGCCGCCTATGGCTACACCTTC.